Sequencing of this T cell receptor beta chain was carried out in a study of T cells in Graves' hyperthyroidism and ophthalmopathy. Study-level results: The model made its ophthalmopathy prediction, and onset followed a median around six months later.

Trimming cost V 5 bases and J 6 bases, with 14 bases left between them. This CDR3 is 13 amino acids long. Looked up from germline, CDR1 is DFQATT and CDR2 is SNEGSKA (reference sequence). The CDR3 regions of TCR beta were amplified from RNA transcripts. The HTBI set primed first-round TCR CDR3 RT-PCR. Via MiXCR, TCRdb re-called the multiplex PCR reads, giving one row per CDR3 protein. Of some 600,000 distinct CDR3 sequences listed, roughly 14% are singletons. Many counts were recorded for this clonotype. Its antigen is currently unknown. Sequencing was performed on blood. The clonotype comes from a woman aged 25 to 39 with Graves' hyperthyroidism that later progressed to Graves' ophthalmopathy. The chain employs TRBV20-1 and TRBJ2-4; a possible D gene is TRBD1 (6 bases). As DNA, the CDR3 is TGCAGTGCTCCCCGGGACAAGGGAAACATTCAGTACTTC. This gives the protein CSAPRDKGNIQYF.